A single sample gave rise to the 22 T cell receptor beta chains below, sequenced in a study of blood T cell repertoires in COVID-19. Profiled with immunoSEQ multiplex PCR; TCRdb holds only in-frame clones, not every one. The sample has approximately 210,000 clones, around 90% seen once; the top ten hold over 1.5%. Specimen: peripheral blood. The receptor source for this set is a man in his 70s with acute or convalescent COVID-19.

The genes are TRBV4-3 and TRBJ2-3, with 11 bases matching TRBD2. The CDR3 spans 17 residues. V trimming: 1 base; J trimming: 4 bases; junction bases outside the gene matches: 7. Germline-derived CDR1 and CDR2 are LGHNA and YSLEER. CDR3 in amino acids: CASSQGALAGAADTQYF. DNA for the CDR3: TGCGCCAGCAGCCAAGGAGCACTAGCGGGAGCCGCAGATACGCAGTATTTT.

The gene calls are TRBV5-4 and TRBJ2-1; D possibly corresponds to TRBD2 (7 bases). The V gene lost 8 bases and the J gene lost 0 bases, with 18 bases spanning the gap. There are 16 residues in the CDR3. Per the germline V gene, CDR1 is SGHNT and CDR2 is YYREEE (reference sequence). Here the CDR3 DNA reads TGTGCCAGTAGAGAAGGGGGGGGCCGCTCCTACAATGAGCAGTTCTTC. It yields the protein CASREGGGRSYNEQFF. Drawing the rest from reference TRBV5-4 and TRBJ2-1, the complete variable domain is ETGVTQSPTHLIKTRGQQVTLRCSSQSGHNTVSWYQQALGQGPQFIFQYYREEENGRGNFPPRFSGLQFPNYSSELNVNALELDDSALYLCASREGGGRSYNEQFFGPGTRLTVL.

The chain employs TRBV5-4 and TRBJ2-1; TRBD1 matches at 9 bases. Germline CDR1 SGHNT, CDR2 YYREEE (reference sequence). Trimming removed 4 bases from V and 3 bases from J; junction bases left unmatched: 11. The CDR3 covers 17 residues. CDR3 amino acids: CASSPTGQGSFYNEQFF. In DNA, the CDR3 is TGTGCCAGCAGCCCCACGGGACAGGGTTCTTTCTACAATGAGCAGTTCTTC.

This chain uses TRBV6-6 with TRBJ1-4; 8 nucleotides match TRBD1. The trim removed 6 bases at V and 5 bases at J, leaving 11 bases unmatched. There are 16 residues in the CDR3. Germline V gene lookup returns CDR1 MNHNY and CDR2 SVGAGI (reference sequence). CDR3: CASRRRQGKVNEKLFF. CDR3 DNA sequence: TGTGCCAGCAGACGCCGACAGGGGAAGGTGAATGAAAAACTGTTTTTT.

The V call is TRBV10-3, the J call TRBJ2-5; 12 bases map to TRBD1. The CDR3 is 14 residues long. With V trimmed by 6 bases and J by 4 bases, 3 bases remained unmatched. Germline V lookup: CDR1 ENHRY, CDR2 SYGVKD. The CDR3, as DNA: TGTGCCATCAGGGGACAGGGGGCCCCAGAGACCCAGTACTTC. Amino acids: CAIRGQGAPETQYF.

This chain uses TRBV7-9 with TRBJ1-2, with 7 positions matching TRBD1. Germline CDR1 is SEHNR and CDR2 is FQNEAQ (reference sequence). With 5 bases clipped from V and 2 bases from J, the junction kept 5 bases outside the gene matches. The CDR3 totals 14 residues. As DNA, the CDR3 is TGTGCCAGCAGCCGCACACAGGGGAACTATGGCTACACCTTC. This gives the protein CASSRTQGNYGYTF. The variable domain in full, with the rest retrieved from reference TRBV7-9 and TRBJ1-2, is DTGVSQNPRHKITKRGQNVTFRCDPISEHNRLYWYRQTLGQGPEFLTYFQNEAQLEKSRLLSDRFSAERPKGSFSTLEIQRTEQGDSAMYLCASSRTQGNYGYTFGSGTRLTVV.

The J gene is TRBJ2-7, the V gene TRBV28; D unclear. This CDR3 contains 17 residues. Trimming removed 6 bases from V and 0 bases from J, with 21 bases in between. Germline CDR1 is MDHEN and CDR2 is SYDVKM. CDR3 nucleotides: TGTGCCAGCAGCCCTCCTGGCAGCACTAAGCCCTCCTACGAGCAGTACTTC. It codes for CASSPPGSTKPSYEQYF.

J is TRBJ1-2 and V is TRBV25-1, with 7 nucleotides matching TRBD1. CDR1 is MGHDK, CDR2 SYGVNS, per germline. V lost 8 bases to trimming and J lost 8 bases; unmatched junction nucleotides: 17. The CDR3 totals 15 residues. The CDR3 here is CASDFGDSNSNGYTF. The CDR3 bases are TGTGCCAGCGATTTCGGGGACAGTAACTCTAACGGCTACACCTTC.

This rearrangement joins TRBV5-1 to TRBJ1-3; D is uncertain. Germline V lookup: CDR1 SGHRS, CDR2 YFSETQ. V was shortened by 4 bases and J by 2 bases, with 13 bases between the two germline ends. The CDR3 spans 15 residues. The CDR3, as DNA: TGCGCCAGCAGCGCTCAGGTCCTCCCTGGAAACACCATATATTTT. It translates to CASSAQVLPGNTIYF.

The V and J genes are TRBV30 and TRBJ1-4, with D tentatively TRBD1 (6 bases). The CDR3 is made up of 15 amino acids. Per the germline V gene, CDR1 is GTSNPN and CDR2 is SVGIG (reference sequence). V was trimmed by 2 bases and J by 7 bases, leaving 17 bases between them. The CDR3 here is CAWSSLGAGGEKLFF. The CDR3 region has the DNA TGTGCCTGGAGTTCGCTGGGGGCGGGAGGTGAAAAACTGTTTTTT.

Here the CDR3 DNA reads TGTGCCAGCAGTTTATCGGGGACTCGGGAGCAGTACTTC. Translating gives CASSLSGTREQYF. The chain links TRBV12-3 or TRBV12-4 to TRBJ2-7, with a possible D match to TRBD2 (6 bases). This CDR3 region has 13 residues. Trimming took 2 bases from V and 7 from J, leaving 12 bases between them.

The rearrangement joins TRBV5-4 to TRBJ2-2, with TRBD2 as a possible D gene (6 bases). The CDR3 sequence is 15 residues long. The V gene's germline CDR1 is SGHNT and CDR2 YYREEE (reference sequence). V was clipped by 4 bases and J by 1 base, with 11 bases between them. Written as DNA, the CDR3 is TGTGCCAGCAGCCGTAGCGGAGGGAACACCGGGGAGCTGTTTTTT. Its translation is CASSRSGGNTGELFF.

This clone was observed a single time. Compared with germline, one end of the junction differs, possibly owing to a read error. This chain connects TRBV11-2 to TRBJ2-1; tentatively, D is TRBD1 (5 bases). Germline V gene sequence: CDR1 SGHAT, CDR2 FQNNGV. The CDR3 is 16 amino acids. The CDR3 nucleotides read TGTGCCAGCAGCCAATCTACAACACAGGTCCCACAGGTATCGATCTTC. Translated, it gives CASSQSTTQVPQVSIF.

V and J are TRBV2 and TRBJ2-7; 8 positions match TRBD2. Per germline, CDR1 SNHLY and CDR2 FYNNEI. After removal of 10 bases from V and 2 bases from J, the junction contained 7 bases not matched to a gene. The CDR3 spans 13 residues. The CDR3: CATGGGFTYEQYF. The CDR3 bases are TGTGCCACCGGGGGGGGTTTTACCTACGAGCAGTACTTC.

This clone showed up just once. The chain recombines TRBV7-9 with TRBJ1-1; 9 bases line up with TRBD1. The length of the CDR3 is 15 residues. Unmatched junction bases numbered 8, after V lost 5 bases and J lost 4 bases. Germline CDR1 and CDR2: SEHNR and FQNEAQ (reference sequence). CDR3: CASSPQQGATTEAFF. In DNA, the CDR3 is TGTGCCAGCAGCCCACAACAGGGGGCGACCACTGAAGCTTTCTTT.

The chain links TRBV7-9 to TRBJ2-5; weak D call: TRBD1 (6 bases). CDR1 SEHNR and CDR2 FQNEAQ come from the germline V gene (reference sequence). V was shortened by 5 bases and J by 5 bases, with 18 bases between the two germline ends. The CDR3 contains 15 residues. CDR3 in DNA: TGTGCCAGCAGCGTGGGGGCAGGGCATAGTGAGACCCAGTACTTC. Translation: CASSVGAGHSETQYF.

The chain employs TRBV7-9 and TRBJ2-5; 14 bases map to TRBD2. CDR1 is SEHNR and CDR2 is FQNEAQ in the germline V gene (reference sequence). V shed 5 bases, J shed 3 bases, and the junction held 8 bases outside the gene matches. This CDR3 region has 17 residues. The CDR3 here is CASSPFKTSGREETQYF. The CDR3 DNA is TGTGCCAGCAGCCCCTTTAAGACTAGCGGGAGGGAAGAGACCCAGTACTTC.

The rearrangement joins TRBV7-9 to TRBJ1-2; TRBD1 aligns across 10 bases. Germline loops: CDR1 SEHNR, CDR2 FQNEAQ (reference sequence). The CDR3 is 16 residues long. The trim removed 1 base at V and 3 bases at J, leaving 5 bases unmatched. In DNA form, the CDR3 reads TGTGCCAGCAGCTTAGACGGGACAGGGGCTCACTATGGCTACACCTTC. Amino acid sequence: CASSLDGTGAHYGYTF.

The chain couples TRBV12-3 or TRBV12-4 to TRBJ1-1; D possibly corresponds to TRBD1 (6 bases). This CDR3 comprises 13 residues. V lost 7 bases and J lost 1, with 10 bases in between. The CDR3 DNA sequence: TGTGCCAGCACACAGGGAAAGAACACTGAAGCTTTCTTT. Translating gives CASTQGKNTEAFF.

This chain connects TRBV19 to TRBJ2-1, with 10 bases aligning to TRBD1. CDR1 and CDR2 (germline): LNHDA, SQIVND (reference sequence). V shed 10 bases and J 5 bases; nucleotides not matched to a gene: 5. This CDR3 is 13 amino acids long. The CDR3 spells CATSGTGDNEQFF. The DNA of the CDR3 is TGTGCCACCTCCGGGACAGGGGACAATGAGCAGTTCTTC.

This clone was seen only once. The CDR3 nucleotides read TGTGCCAGCAGCCCTCAGGGGAAAGGTTTAGATAATTCACCCCTCCACTTT. The encoded protein is CASSPQGKGLDNSPLHF. The V and J genes are TRBV7-8 and TRBJ1-6, with a tentative D call TRBD1 (6 bases). CDR1 and CDR2 from the germline V gene are SGHVS and FQNEAQ. The V and J ends lost 5 bases and 5 bases respectively, with 19 bases between them. There are 17 residues in the CDR3.

The chain is built from TRBV6-5 and TRBJ1-2; TRBD1 agrees at 7 bases. The J segment lost 4 bases and the V segment lost 6 bases, leaving 8 bases of the junction unmatched. The CDR3 runs 14 residues. Per the germline V gene, CDR1 is MNHEY and CDR2 is SVGAGI. The CDR3 spells CASSGTVLLYGYTF. The CDR3 bases are TGTGCCAGCAGCGGGACAGTTCTTCTCTATGGCTACACCTTC.